This TCR beta chain was found in a study of OX40 agonist ivuxolimab in advanced cancers. TCRdb keeps only in-frame clones here, not all; method: immunoSEQ multiplex PCR. Here the sample spans roughly 20,000 clones, 74% being singletons. The TCR was taken from an adult with an advanced solid tumor such as melanoma, head and neck, liver or kidney cancer. The sample consisted of CD4+ or CD8+ T cells sorted from blood, taken in a trial of the OX40 agonist ivuxolimab.

In DNA, the CDR3 is TGCGCCAGCAGCTTGACCGGCTCCTACGAGCAGTACTTC. As protein: CASSLTGSYEQYF. The chain uses TRBV5-1 and TRBJ2-7; D gene unclear. The CDR3 is 13 residues long. Germline assignment: CDR1 SGHRS and CDR2 YFSETQ. V was pared by 1 base and J by 0 bases, with 5 bases between. The variable domain in full, completed from reference TRBV5-1 and TRBJ2-7, reads KAGVTQTPRYLIKTRGQQVTLSCSPISGHRSVSWYQQTPGQGLQFLFEYFSETQRNKGNFPGRFSGRQFSNSRSEMNVSTLELGDSALYLCASSLTGSYEQYFGPGTRLTVT.